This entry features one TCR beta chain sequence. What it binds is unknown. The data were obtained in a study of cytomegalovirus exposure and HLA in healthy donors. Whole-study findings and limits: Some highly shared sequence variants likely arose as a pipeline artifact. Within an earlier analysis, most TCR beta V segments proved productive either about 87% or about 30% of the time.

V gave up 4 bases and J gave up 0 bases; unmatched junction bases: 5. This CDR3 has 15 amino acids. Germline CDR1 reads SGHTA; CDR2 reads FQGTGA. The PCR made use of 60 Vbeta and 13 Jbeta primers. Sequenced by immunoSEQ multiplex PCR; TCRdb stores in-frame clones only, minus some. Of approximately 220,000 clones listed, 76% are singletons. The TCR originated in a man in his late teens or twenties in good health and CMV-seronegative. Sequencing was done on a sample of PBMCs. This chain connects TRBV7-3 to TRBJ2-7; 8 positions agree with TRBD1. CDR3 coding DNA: TGTGCCAGCAGCTGGGGGGACAGGACCTCCTACGAGCAGTACTTC. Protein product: CASSWGDRTSYEQYF.